These T cell receptor beta chains were read from a single sample in a study of cytomegalovirus exposure and HLA in healthy donors. Assay used: immunoSEQ multiplex PCR; TCRdb lists only in-frame clones, some missing. The sample yields roughly 180,000 clones, 78% seen once. The sample taken for sequencing was PBMCs. The receptor source for this set is a female donor in good health and CMV-seronegative. CDR3s include the opening cysteine and the closing phenylalanine or tryptophan. The order of the fields is D gene, clone size, V gene, J gene, CDR3 DNA, CDR3 protein. D genes are given only for firm matches. Not every row has a clone size; where given, it reads once, few, many or a size class.

d_call: TRBD2; clone_size: NA; v_call: TRBV7-8; j_call: TRBJ2-2; cdr3_nt: TGTGCCAGCAGTGTCCTAGCGGGAGTGAACACCGGGGAGCTGTTTTTT; cdr3_aa: CASSVLAGVNTGELFF
d_call: NA; clone_size: NA; v_call: TRBV4-3; j_call: TRBJ2-2; cdr3_nt: TGCGCCAGCAGCCAAGGGTCTGCAGGGGTAAGTCTGTACACCGGGGAGCTGTTTTTT; cdr3_aa: CASSQGSAGVSLYTGELFF
d_call: TRBD1; clone_size: NA; v_call: TRBV5-1; j_call: TRBJ1-2; cdr3_nt: TGCGCCAGCAGCGGAGGGACAGGGGGCAGCGGCTACACCTTC; cdr3_aa: CASSGGTGGSGYTF
d_call: TRBD1; clone_size: few; v_call: TRBV5-1; j_call: TRBJ1-5; cdr3_nt: TGCGCCAGCAGCCCAGGACAGGACAGGACCGGGCCCCAGCATTTT; cdr3_aa: CASSPGQDRTGPQHF
d_call: NA; clone_size: NA; v_call: TRBV5-1; j_call: TRBJ1-4; cdr3_nt: TGCGCCAGCAGCTACCAGGGGCCAACTAATGAAAAACTGTTTTTT; cdr3_aa: CASSYQGPTNEKLFF
d_call: NA; clone_size: NA; v_call: TRBV7-8; j_call: TRBJ2-2; cdr3_nt: TGTGCCAGCAGCTTATGGCAGGCGAACACCGGGGAGCTGTTTTTT; cdr3_aa: CASSLWQANTGELFF
d_call: NA; clone_size: few; v_call: TRBV6-1; j_call: TRBJ1-2; cdr3_nt: TGTGCCAGCAGGAACCGGGAGTTGAAGGGCTACACCTTC; cdr3_aa: CASRNRELKGYTF
d_call: NA; clone_size: NA; v_call: TRBV25-1; j_call: TRBJ2-1; cdr3_nt: TGTGCCAGCAGTGAAGTTAGAAATGAGCAGTTCTTC; cdr3_aa: CASSEVRNEQFF
d_call: TRBD1; clone_size: NA; v_call: TRBV6-1; j_call: TRBJ1-5; cdr3_nt: TGTGCCAGCAGTGGGACAGGGGGCGGGCAGCCCCAGCATTTT; cdr3_aa: CASSGTGGGQPQHF
d_call: NA; clone_size: medium-sized; v_call: TRBV15; j_call: TRBJ2-7; cdr3_nt: TGTGCCACCAGCAGGGACTTTTACGAGCAGTACTTC; cdr3_aa: CATSRDFYEQYF
d_call: NA; clone_size: NA; v_call: TRBV6-4; j_call: TRBJ1-1; cdr3_nt: TGTGCCAGCAGTGTCTCGACAGACCTGAACACTGAAGCTTTCTTT; cdr3_aa: CASSVSTDLNTEAFF
d_call: TRBD2; clone_size: NA; v_call: TRBV27; j_call: TRBJ2-3; cdr3_nt: TGTGCCAGCAGTAGGGGCCGGACTAGCTGGGGCACAGATACGCAGTATTTT; cdr3_aa: CASSRGRTSWGTDTQYF
d_call: TRBD2; clone_size: NA; v_call: TRBV27; j_call: TRBJ2-3; cdr3_nt: TGTGCCAGCAGTTTATTTGTGGGAGGGACAGATACGCAGTATTTT; cdr3_aa: CASSLFVGGTDTQYF
d_call: NA; clone_size: NA; v_call: TRBV7-2; j_call: TRBJ1-6; cdr3_nt: TGTGCCAGCAGCTTAGCGGGACACCGGGTGAATTCACCCCTCCACTTT; cdr3_aa: CASSLAGHRVNSPLHF
d_call: TRBD1; clone_size: few; v_call: TRBV2; j_call: TRBJ1-5; cdr3_nt: TGTGCCAGCAGAGACAGGGTCAGCAATCAGCCCCAGCATTTT; cdr3_aa: CASRDRVSNQPQHF
d_call: NA; clone_size: NA; v_call: TRBV7-3; j_call: TRBJ2-3; cdr3_nt: TGTGCCAGCAGCTTAGGTGGGGGGGCAACAGATACGCAGTATTTT; cdr3_aa: CASSLGGGATDTQYF
d_call: NA; clone_size: NA; v_call: TRBV9; j_call: TRBJ2-4; cdr3_nt: TGTGCCAGCAGCAGGGGAGGCAAAAACATTCAGTACTTC; cdr3_aa: CASSRGGKNIQYF
d_call: TRBD2; clone_size: NA; v_call: TRBV7-2; j_call: TRBJ2-5; cdr3_nt: TGTGCCACCCGGGGGGGGGCGTGGGAGACCCAGTACTTC; cdr3_aa: CATRGGAWETQYF
d_call: TRBD1; clone_size: NA; v_call: TRBV5-1; j_call: TRBJ1-2; cdr3_nt: TGCGCCAGCAGCCACGGGACAGGGATCGGGAATGGCTACACCTTC; cdr3_aa: CASSHGTGIGNGYTF
d_call: TRBD1; clone_size: NA; v_call: TRBV6-1; j_call: TRBJ2-5; cdr3_nt: TGTGCCAGCAGTGAAGCGCGAGGACAGGGCCACCGGACCCAGTACTTC; cdr3_aa: CASSEARGQGHRTQYF
d_call: NA; clone_size: NA; v_call: TRBV7-8; j_call: TRBJ2-7; cdr3_nt: TGTGCCAGCAGCCCCACCCTCTCGCGTTTTTACTACGAGCAGTACTTC; cdr3_aa: CASSPTLSRFYYEQYF
d_call: TRBD2; clone_size: NA; v_call: TRBV12-5; j_call: TRBJ2-2; cdr3_nt: TGTGCTAGTGGTGCCGGGACTAGCGGGGGGGGAAACGGGGAGCTGTTTTTT; cdr3_aa: CASGAGTSGGGNGELFF
d_call: NA; clone_size: once; v_call: TRBV7-2; j_call: TRBJ2-3; cdr3_nt: TGTGCCAGCAGCTTAGTTTTGGCGGGCGGAACTAGCACAGATACGCAGTATTTT; cdr3_aa: CASSLVLAGGTSTDTQYF
d_call: NA; clone_size: NA; v_call: TRBV5-1; j_call: TRBJ1-2; cdr3_nt: TGCGCCAGCAGCTTGGCGACACCCGCCAACTATGGCTACACCTTC; cdr3_aa: CASSLATPANYGYTF
d_call: TRBD1; clone_size: NA; v_call: TRBV6-1; j_call: TRBJ1-2; cdr3_nt: TGTGCCAGCAGGGCCGGGACAGGGGACGGCTACACCTTC; cdr3_aa: CASRAGTGDGYTF
d_call: NA; clone_size: few; v_call: TRBV4-2; j_call: TRBJ2-5; cdr3_nt: TGTGCCAGCAGCCAAGATCCAGGGGGAGGAATATTAGAGACCCAGTACTTC; cdr3_aa: CASSQDPGGGILETQYF
d_call: TRBD2; clone_size: NA; v_call: TRBV28; j_call: TRBJ2-1; cdr3_nt: TGTGCCAGCACCTCCGGGACTAGCGGGAGTGGGGGATACAATGAGCAGTTCTTC; cdr3_aa: CASTSGTSGSGGYNEQFF
d_call: NA; clone_size: NA; v_call: TRBV27; j_call: TRBJ2-3; cdr3_nt: TGTGCCAGCAGTTTACGGGACAGGGGGGCTTCTAGTCTGACTAGCGGGATTAATACGCAGTATTTT; cdr3_aa: CASSLRDRGASSLTSGINTQYF
d_call: NA; clone_size: few; v_call: TRBV5-6; j_call: TRBJ2-2; cdr3_nt: TGTGCCAGCAGCTTAGGGGGGAACACCGGGGAGCTGTTTTTT; cdr3_aa: CASSLGGNTGELFF
d_call: NA; clone_size: NA; v_call: TRBV7-8; j_call: TRBJ1-2; cdr3_nt: TGTGCCAGCAGCTTCCACAGGGATGGCTACACCTTC; cdr3_aa: CASSFHRDGYTF
d_call: TRBD1; clone_size: once; v_call: TRBV5-6; j_call: TRBJ1-3; cdr3_nt: TGTGCCAGCAGCTTGGAGCCAGGGGGAATGTCTGGAAACACCATATATTTT; cdr3_aa: CASSLEPGGMSGNTIYF
d_call: NA; clone_size: NA; v_call: TRBV7-9; j_call: TRBJ1-4; cdr3_nt: TGTGCCAGCAGCCGCTCGCGGGAAAAACTGTTTTTT; cdr3_aa: CASSRSREKLFF
d_call: NA; clone_size: NA; v_call: TRBV19; j_call: TRBJ2-1; cdr3_nt: TGTGCCAGTATGGAGGGTGGCAGGGTCGACAATGAGCAGTTCTTC; cdr3_aa: CASMEGGRVDNEQFF
d_call: TRBD1; clone_size: NA; v_call: TRBV6-5; j_call: TRBJ1-4; cdr3_nt: TGTGCCAGCAGTTACGGCACAGGGGGCGAGGAAAAACTGTTTTTT; cdr3_aa: CASSYGTGGEEKLFF
d_call: NA; clone_size: NA; v_call: TRBV5-1; j_call: TRBJ2-7; cdr3_nt: TGCGCCAGCAGCTTTAATGTACTGACAACCTACGAGCAGTACTTC; cdr3_aa: CASSFNVLTTYEQYF
d_call: TRBD1; clone_size: few; v_call: TRBV18; j_call: TRBJ1-2; cdr3_nt: TGTGCCAGCTCACCTAGGGGACAGGGCTATGGCTACACCTTC; cdr3_aa: CASSPRGQGYGYTF
d_call: TRBD2; clone_size: NA; v_call: TRBV4-2; j_call: TRBJ2-1; cdr3_nt: TGTGCCAGCAGCGAAGGACTAGCGAGCTCCTACAATGAGCAGTTCTTC; cdr3_aa: CASSEGLASSYNEQFF
d_call: NA; clone_size: NA; v_call: TRBV23-1; j_call: TRBJ1-1; cdr3_nt: TGCGCCAGTATCCCCTCGCCGCGGAACACTGAAGCTTTCTTT; cdr3_aa: CASIPSPRNTEAFF
d_call: TRBD1; clone_size: once; v_call: TRBV5-1; j_call: TRBJ1-2; cdr3_nt: TGCGCCAGCAGCTTGGATGGACAGGGGTATGGCTACACCTTC; cdr3_aa: CASSLDGQGYGYTF
d_call: TRBD2; clone_size: NA; v_call: TRBV7-9; j_call: TRBJ2-1; cdr3_nt: TGTGCCAGCAGCATCTCTAGCGGGAGGGCCGCTGAGCAGTTCTTC; cdr3_aa: CASSISSGRAAEQFF
d_call: NA; clone_size: NA; v_call: TRBV5-4; j_call: TRBJ2-2; cdr3_nt: TGTGCCAGCAGCTTGGTAGGGGGCGGGGAGCTGTTTTTT; cdr3_aa: CASSLVGGGELFF
d_call: TRBD2; clone_size: NA; v_call: TRBV5-1; j_call: TRBJ2-1; cdr3_nt: TGCGCCAGCAGCCCCGGGACTAGCGGGGGGGATGAGCAGTTCTTC; cdr3_aa: CASSPGTSGGDEQFF
d_call: TRBD2; clone_size: NA; v_call: TRBV2; j_call: TRBJ2-3; cdr3_nt: TGTGCCAGCATCCCTCTAGCGGGAGCCACAGATACGCAGTATTTT; cdr3_aa: CASIPLAGATDTQYF
d_call: TRBD1; clone_size: NA; v_call: TRBV28; j_call: TRBJ1-2; cdr3_nt: TGTGCCAGCAGTTTATGGGGTACAGGGGAGGTACTTAACTATGGCTACACCTTC; cdr3_aa: CASSLWGTGEVLNYGYTF
d_call: NA; clone_size: NA; v_call: TRBV15; j_call: TRBJ1-5; cdr3_nt: TGTGCCACCAGCGTGGGGGGAGGCAATCAGCCCCAGCATTTT; cdr3_aa: CATSVGGGNQPQHF
d_call: TRBD1; clone_size: NA; v_call: TRBV5-5; j_call: TRBJ2-7; cdr3_nt: TGTGCCAGCAGCTCGGACAGGGTTAACTACGAGCAGTACTTC; cdr3_aa: CASSSDRVNYEQYF
d_call: TRBD2; clone_size: NA; v_call: TRBV28; j_call: TRBJ2-1; cdr3_nt: TGTGCCAGCAGTTTAACCCTAGCGGGAGAGCCCCCTTATGAGCCGTTCTTC; cdr3_aa: CASSLTLAGEPPYEPFF
d_call: NA; clone_size: NA; v_call: TRBV25-1; j_call: TRBJ2-7; cdr3_nt: TGTGCCAGCAGGGGCTCTACCTACGAGCAGTACTTC; cdr3_aa: CASRGSTYEQYF
d_call: NA; clone_size: NA; v_call: TRBV30; j_call: TRBJ2-3; cdr3_nt: TGTGCCTGGAACAGGGACCGGCAGGTAGATACGCAGTATTTT; cdr3_aa: CAWNRDRQVDTQYF
d_call: NA; clone_size: NA; v_call: TRBV11-3; j_call: TRBJ2-2; cdr3_nt: TGTGCCAGCAGCTTCGAGGGGGGGGACGTCACCGGGGAGCTGTTTTTT; cdr3_aa: CASSFEGGDVTGELFF